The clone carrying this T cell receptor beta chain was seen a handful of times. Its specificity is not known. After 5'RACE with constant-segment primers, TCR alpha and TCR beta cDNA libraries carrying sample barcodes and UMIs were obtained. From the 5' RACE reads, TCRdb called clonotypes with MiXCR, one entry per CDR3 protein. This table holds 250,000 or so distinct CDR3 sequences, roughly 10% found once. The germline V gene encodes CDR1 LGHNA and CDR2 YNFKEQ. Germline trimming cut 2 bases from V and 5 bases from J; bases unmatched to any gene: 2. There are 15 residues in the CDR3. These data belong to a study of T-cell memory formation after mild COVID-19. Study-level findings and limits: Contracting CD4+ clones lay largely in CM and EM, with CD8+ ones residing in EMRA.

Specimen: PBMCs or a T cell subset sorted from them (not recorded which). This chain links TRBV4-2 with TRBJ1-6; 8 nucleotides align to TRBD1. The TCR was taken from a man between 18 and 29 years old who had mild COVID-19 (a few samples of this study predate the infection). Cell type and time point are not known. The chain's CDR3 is CASSQPTGDNSPLHF. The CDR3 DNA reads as TGTGCCAGCAGCCAACCGACAGGGGATAATTCACCCCTCCACTTT.